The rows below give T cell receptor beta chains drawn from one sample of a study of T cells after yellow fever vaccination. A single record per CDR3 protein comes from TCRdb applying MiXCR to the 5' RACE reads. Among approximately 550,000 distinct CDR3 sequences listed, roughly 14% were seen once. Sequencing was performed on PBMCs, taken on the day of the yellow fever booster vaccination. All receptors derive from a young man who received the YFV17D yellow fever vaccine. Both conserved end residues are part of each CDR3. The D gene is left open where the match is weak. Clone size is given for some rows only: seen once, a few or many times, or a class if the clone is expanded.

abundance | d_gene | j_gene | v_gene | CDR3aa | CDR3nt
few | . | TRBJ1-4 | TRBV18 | CASSPVTVNEKLFF | TGTGCCAGCTCACCGGTCACCGTTAATGAAAAACTGTTTTTT
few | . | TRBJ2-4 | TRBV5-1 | CASSGSGGAKNIQYF | TGCGCCAGCAGCGGTTCTGGGGGAGCCAAAAACATTCAGTACTTC
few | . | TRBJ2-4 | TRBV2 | CASGGLAKNIQYF | TGTGCCAGTGGGGGGCTCGCCAAAAACATTCAGTACTTC
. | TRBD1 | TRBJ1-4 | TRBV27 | CASARQGENEKLFF | TGTGCCAGCGCCCGACAGGGAGAGAATGAAAAACTGTTTTTT
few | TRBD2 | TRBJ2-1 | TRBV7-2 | CASSYRGGRASYNEQFF | TGTGCCAGCAGCTACCGGGGCGGGAGGGCCTCCTACAATGAGCAGTTCTTC
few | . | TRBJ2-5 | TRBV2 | CASTSGQEETQYF | TGTGCCAGCACTTCAGGACAAGAAGAGACCCAGTACTTC
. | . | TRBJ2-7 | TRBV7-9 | CASSLRAGSYEQYF | TGTGCCAGCAGCTTGCGGGCAGGATCCTACGAGCAGTACTTC
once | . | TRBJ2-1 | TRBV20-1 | CSARPARGIERNEQFF | TGCAGTGCCAGGCCAGCCAGGGGTATTGAACGCAATGAGCAGTTCTTC
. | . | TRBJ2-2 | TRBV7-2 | CASSLVQVGELFF | TGTGCCAGCAGCTTAGTTCAGGTCGGGGAGCTGTTTTTT
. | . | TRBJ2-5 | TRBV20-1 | CSARRAGETQYF | TGCAGTGCTAGGAGGGCGGGAGAGACCCAGTACTTC
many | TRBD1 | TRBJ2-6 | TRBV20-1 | CSARAMDRGQPWANVLTF | TGCAGTGCTAGAGCTATGGACAGGGGGCAACCTTGGGCCAACGTCCTGACTTTC
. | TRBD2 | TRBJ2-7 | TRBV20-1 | CSAEGLAGLSSYEQYF | TGCAGTGCCGAGGGGCTAGCGGGACTCTCCTCCTACGAGCAGTACTTC
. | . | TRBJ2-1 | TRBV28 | CASKGADYNEQFF | TGTGCCAGCAAAGGGGCAGATTACAATGAGCAGTTCTTC
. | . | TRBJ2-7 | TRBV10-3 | CAIRGAQANSYEQYF | TGTGCCATCAGAGGGGCACAGGCGAATTCCTACGAGCAGTACTTC
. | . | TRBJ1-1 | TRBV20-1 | CSASRGPNTEAFF | TGCAGTGCTAGCCGGGGACCTAACACTGAAGCTTTCTTT
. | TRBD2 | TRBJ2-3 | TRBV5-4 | CASSARLAGFSTDTQYF | TGTGCCAGCAGCGCCCGACTAGCGGGTTTTAGCACAGATACGCAGTATTTT
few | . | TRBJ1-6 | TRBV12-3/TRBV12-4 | CASSPRLNSPLHF | TGTGCCAGCAGCCCAAGGCTGAATTCACCCCTCCACTTT
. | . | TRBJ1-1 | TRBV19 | CASRTGGLNTEAFF | TGTGCCAGTAGAACCGGGGGATTGAACACTGAAGCTTTCTTT
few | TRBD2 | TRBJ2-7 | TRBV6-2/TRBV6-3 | CASSTFLAGAYEQYF | TGTGCCAGCAGTACCTTCCTAGCGGGAGCCTACGAGCAGTACTTC